A single sample is the source of the 9 T cell receptor beta chains below, sequenced in a study of T cell responses to AZD1222 COVID-19 vaccine. The protocol was immunoSEQ multiplex PCR, while the TCRdb copy is restricted to in-frame clones and leaves out a portion. The sample gives about 140,000 clones, roughly 92% of which show up once; about 4.8% is in the top ten. Sequenced material: peripheral blood, taken on day 0 of AZD1222 vaccination. All receptors come from an adult in good health.

The chain carries TRBV5-1 and TRBJ1-4, with TRBD1 identical over 7 bases. V lost 3 bases and J lost 0; bases outside the gene matches: 5. The length of the CDR3 is 16 residues. Germline V gene lookup returns CDR1 SGHRS and CDR2 YFSETQ. The CDR3 region is CASSSFQGATNEKLFF. In DNA form, the CDR3 reads TGCGCCAGCAGCTCCTTCCAGGGGGCAACTAATGAAAAACTGTTTTTT.

V is TRBV24-1 and J is TRBJ2-1; the D gene is possibly TRBD1 (5 bases). Trimming cost V 4 bases and J 9 bases, with 12 bases left between them. Germline lookup yields CDR1 KGHDR and CDR2 SFDVKD. This CDR3 has 13 amino acids. The CDR3 loop reads CATSDDRPSEQFF. As DNA, the CDR3 is TGTGCCACCAGTGACGACAGACCAAGTGAGCAGTTCTTC.

This clone was found once. The rearrangement links TRBV9 to TRBJ1-2, with no clear D. Trimming removed 0 bases at V and 2 bases at J, with 8 bases between. The length of the CDR3 is 14 residues. Germline CDR1 SGDLS, CDR2 YYNGEE. In nucleotides, the CDR3 is TGTGCCAGCAGCGTAGCTTTGGACAACTATGGCTACACCTTC. The encoded protein is CASSVALDNYGYTF. Supplemented by reference TRBV9 and TRBJ1-2, the full variable domain reads DSGVTQTPKHLITATGQRVTLRCSPRSGDLSVYWYQQSLDQGLQFLIQYYNGEERAKGNILERFSAQQFPDLHSELNLSSLELGDSALYFCASSVALDNYGYTFGSGTRLTVV.

J is TRBJ1-1 and V is TRBV28, with D maybe TRBD1 (6 bases). Germline V lookup: CDR1 MDHEN, CDR2 SYDVKM. There are 15 residues in the CDR3. Between the trimmed V and J ends, which lost 3 bases and 4 bases, there was a span of 15 bases. The CDR3 DNA reads TGTGCCAGCAGTTTCTTCGGGGGGCAAGGCACTGAAGCTTTCTTT. Its translation is CASSFFGGQGTEAFF. Together with reference TRBV28 and TRBJ1-1, the CDR3 gives the full variable domain: DVKVTQSSRYLVKRTGEKVFLECVQDMDHENMFWYRQDPGLGLRLIYFSYDVKMKEKGDIPEGYSVSREKKERFSLILESASTNQTSMYLCASSFFGGQGTEAFFGQGTRLTVV.

The V call is TRBV5-1, the J call TRBJ2-7, with TRBD2 matching over 15 bases. The ends lost 3 bases at V and 7 bases at J; junction bases unmatched: 5. This CDR3 contains 15 residues. Per the germline V gene, CDR1 is SGHRS and CDR2 is YFSETQ. The CDR3 protein is CASSWTSGGAEEQYF. The CDR3 nucleotides are TGCGCCAGCAGCTGGACTAGCGGGGGGGCGGAGGAGCAGTACTTC.

The chain has TRBV5-4 and TRBJ2-1; the match to TRBD2 covers 11 bases. Germline CDR1 SGHNT, CDR2 YYREEE (reference sequence). This CDR3 has 14 amino acids. J was trimmed by 7 bases and V by 1 base; bases with no gene match: 1. The CDR3 DNA reads as TGTGCCAGCAGCTTGACTAGCGGGAGTAATGAGCAGTTCTTC. Translating gives CASSLTSGSNEQFF.

V usage is TRBV6-5 and J usage is TRBJ2-5; 10 bases are shared with TRBD2. Germline CDR1 is MNHEY and CDR2 is SVGAGI. The CDR3 sequence is 16 residues long. V lost 2 bases to trimming and J lost 9 bases; unmatched junction nucleotides: 12. The CDR3 loop is CASSYIGAGGGGSQYF. Written as DNA, the CDR3 is TGTGCCAGCAGTTACATCGGAGCGGGAGGGGGGGGATCCCAGTACTTC.

This chain links TRBV4-1 with TRBJ1-5, with TRBD1 identical over 9 bases. Germline assignment: CDR1 MGHRA and CDR2 YSYEKL. The CDR3 contains 19 residues. J lost 1 base, V lost 2 bases, and 12 bases had no gene match. DNA for the CDR3: TGCGCCAGCAGCCAAAACCTACAGGGGGCTGGAAGCAGCAATCAGCCCCAGCATTTT. It encodes CASSQNLQGAGSSNQPQHF.

This clone was recorded a few times. The V gene is TRBV7-2, the J gene TRBJ2-2, with D possibly being TRBD1 (5 bases). Trimming removed 2 bases from V and 6 bases from J, with 10 bases in between. Germline CDR1 reads SGHTA; CDR2 reads FQGNSA. The CDR3 is 14 residues long. The CDR3 region has the DNA TGTGCCAGCAGCTTATCTGGGGCGGCCGGGGAGCTGTTTTTT. Amino acids: CASSLSGAAGELFF.